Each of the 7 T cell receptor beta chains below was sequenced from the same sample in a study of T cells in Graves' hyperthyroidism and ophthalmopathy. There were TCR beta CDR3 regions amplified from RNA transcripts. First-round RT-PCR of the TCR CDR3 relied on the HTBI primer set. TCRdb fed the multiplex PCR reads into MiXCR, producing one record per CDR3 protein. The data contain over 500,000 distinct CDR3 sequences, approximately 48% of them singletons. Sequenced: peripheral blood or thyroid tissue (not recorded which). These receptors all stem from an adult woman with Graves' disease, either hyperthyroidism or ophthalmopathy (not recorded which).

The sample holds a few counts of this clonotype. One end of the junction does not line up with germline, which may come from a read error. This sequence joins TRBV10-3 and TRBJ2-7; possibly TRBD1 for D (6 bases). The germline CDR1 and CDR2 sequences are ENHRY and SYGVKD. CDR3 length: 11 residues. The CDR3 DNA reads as TGTGCCATCAGTGAGGGGGACACGGCGTCATTC. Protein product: CAISEGDTASF.

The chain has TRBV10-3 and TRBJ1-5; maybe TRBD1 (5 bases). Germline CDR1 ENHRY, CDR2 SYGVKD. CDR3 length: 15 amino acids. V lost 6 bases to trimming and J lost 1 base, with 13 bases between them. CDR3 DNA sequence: TGTGCCATCAGGGGAGGGAGGGGAAGCAATCAGCCCCAGCATTTT. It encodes CAIRGGRGSNQPQHF.

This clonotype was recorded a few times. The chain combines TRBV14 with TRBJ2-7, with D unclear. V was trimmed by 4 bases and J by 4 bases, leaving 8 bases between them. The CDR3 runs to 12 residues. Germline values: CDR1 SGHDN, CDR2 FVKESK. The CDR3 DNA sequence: TGTGCCAGCAGCCGGCTTTTTTACGAGCAGTACTTC. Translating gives CASSRLFYEQYF.

The CDR3 loop is CARAPASSLDPGESQPQHF. As DNA, the CDR3 is TGTGCCAGGGCGCCGGCCAGCAGCTTAGATCCGGGGGAAAGTCAGCCCCAGCATTTT. The chain joins TRBV25-1 to TRBJ1-5; D perhaps matches TRBD1 (5 bases). The germline V gene has CDR1 MGHDK and CDR2 SYGVNS. This CDR3 has 19 amino acids. Trimming pared 9 bases from V and 6 bases from J, leaving 33 bases between.

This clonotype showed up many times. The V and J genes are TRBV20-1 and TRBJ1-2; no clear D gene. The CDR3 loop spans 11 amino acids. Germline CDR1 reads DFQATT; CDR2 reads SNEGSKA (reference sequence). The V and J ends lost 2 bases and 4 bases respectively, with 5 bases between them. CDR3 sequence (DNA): TGCAGTGCTAGAACGATCTATGGCTACACCTTC. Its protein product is CSARTIYGYTF.

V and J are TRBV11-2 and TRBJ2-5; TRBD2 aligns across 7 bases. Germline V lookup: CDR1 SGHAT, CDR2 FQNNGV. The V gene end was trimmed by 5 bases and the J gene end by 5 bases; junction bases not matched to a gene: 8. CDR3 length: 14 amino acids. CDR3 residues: CASSPIRGGETQYF. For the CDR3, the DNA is TGTGCCAGCAGCCCGATTCGGGGAGGGGAGACCCAGTACTTC.

The CDR3 nucleotides are TGTGCCAGCAGGACTAGCGGGAGGGGGAACACCGGGGAGCTGTTTTTT. It translates to CASRTSGRGNTGELFF. This rearrangement joins TRBV2 to TRBJ2-2, with 14 bases lining up with TRBD2. Trimming cost V 6 bases and J 1 base; bases outside gene matches: 1. The V gene's germline CDR1 is SNHLY and CDR2 FYNNEI. The CDR3 contains 16 residues.